Shown below are 13 T cell receptor beta chains from a single sample sequenced in a study of cytomegalovirus exposure and HLA in healthy donors. 60 Vbeta and 13 Jbeta primers were used in PCR. The data were produced by immunoSEQ multiplex PCR, yet TCRdb's version contains in-frame clones alone and is incomplete. The sample carries 150,000 to 200,000 clones, 80% to 85% recorded once. Source material: PBMCs. These receptors all stem from a male donor in good health and CMV-seronegative.

The chain links TRBV5-1 to TRBJ1-2; D gene unclear. V was shortened by 1 base and J by 6 bases, with 16 bases between the two germline ends. CDR1 SGHRS and CDR2 YFSETQ come from the germline V gene. The CDR3 sequence is 15 residues long. CDR3 protein: CASSLRLQPGDGYTF. In DNA form, the CDR3 reads TGCGCCAGCAGCTTGAGGTTACAGCCCGGGGATGGCTACACCTTC.

The chain joins TRBV5-6 to TRBJ2-1, with 7 bases identical to TRBD2. Germline loops: CDR1 SGHDT, CDR2 YYEEEE. V shed 0 bases, J shed 3 bases, and the junction held 3 bases outside the gene matches. The CDR3 is 15 residues long. CDR3 protein: CASSLGLASYNEQFF. The CDR3 nucleotides read TGTGCCAGCAGCTTGGGACTAGCAAGCTACAATGAGCAGTTCTTC.

The gene calls are TRBV30 and TRBJ1-6; TRBD1 matches at 8 bases. V shed 4 bases, J shed 10 bases, and the junction held 9 bases outside the gene matches. Germline V gives CDR1 GTSNPN, CDR2 SVGIG (reference sequence). This CDR3 comprises 14 residues. The CDR3 protein is CAWTPPTGASPLHF. DNA of the CDR3: TGTGCCTGGACCCCTCCGACAGGGGCATCACCCCTCCACTTT.

The genes are TRBV5-1 and TRBJ1-4, with TRBD1 matching over 9 bases. V gave up 3 bases and J gave up 7 bases; unmatched junction bases: 7. The CDR3 covers 15 residues. In germline, CDR1 is SGHRS, CDR2 YFSETQ. The CDR3 loop is CASSSATGGAEKLFF. For the CDR3, the DNA is TGCGCCAGCAGCTCCGCAACAGGGGGCGCTGAAAAACTGTTTTTT.

The chain joins TRBV19 to TRBJ2-5; 10 bases match TRBD2. Per germline, CDR1 LNHDA and CDR2 SQIVND (reference sequence). V lost 6 bases, J lost 5 bases, and 9 bases stayed unmatched. The CDR3 runs to 15 residues. The CDR3 nucleotides are TGTGCCAGTAGCCCCGGGACTAGCGCAGTGGAGACCCAGTACTTC. Translating gives CASSPGTSAVETQYF.

The chain is built from TRBV5-4 and TRBJ2-5, with 12 bases that match TRBD2. Per germline, CDR1 SGHNT and CDR2 YYREEE (reference sequence). This CDR3 spans 16 amino acids. The trim removed 0 bases at V and 4 bases at J, leaving 4 bases unmatched. CDR3 nucleotides: TGTGCCAGCAGCTTGGGACTAGCGGGGGATCGAGAGACCCAGTACTTC. Translating it yields CASSLGLAGDRETQYF.

This clone has only a few counts. The DNA for the CDR3 is TGTGCCAGTCTTCCCCTCGGACAGGACACCGGGGAGCTGTTTTTT. This encodes CASLPLGQDTGELFF. The chain uses TRBV13 and TRBJ2-2, with 7 bases identical to TRBD1. J lost 3 bases, V lost 9 bases, and 10 bases had no gene match. The CDR3 has 15 residues. From germline, CDR1 is PRHDT and CDR2 FYEKMQ (reference sequence).

This rearrangement joins TRBV4-1 to TRBJ1-2, with D unclear. V was cut by 4 bases and J by 4 bases, with 16 bases left in between. The CDR3 covers 15 residues. Per germline, CDR1 MGHRA and CDR2 YSYEKL. CDR3 DNA: TGCGCCAGCAGCCGGGAGTCGGGGTCGGGCTATGGCTACACCTTC. It specifies CASSRESGSGYGYTF.

The chain employs TRBV27 and TRBJ1-2; 8 bases align to TRBD1. Per the germline V gene, CDR1 is MNHEY and CDR2 is SMNVEV (reference sequence). With 5 bases clipped from V and 5 bases from J, the junction kept 4 bases outside the gene matches. CDR3 length: 13 residues. The CDR3 loop is CASSPNRGYGYTF. The CDR3 DNA reads TGTGCCAGCAGTCCCAACAGGGGGTATGGCTACACCTTC.

This clone came up once. The chain has TRBV7-2 and TRBJ2-2, with 7 bases that match TRBD1. This CDR3 region has 15 residues. Looked up from germline, CDR1 is SGHTA and CDR2 is FQGNSA. V lost 4 bases, J lost 3 bases, and 5 bases stayed unmatched. This chain's CDR3 is CASSSQDRDTGELFF. For the CDR3, the DNA is TGTGCCAGCAGCTCACAAGACAGGGACACCGGGGAGCTGTTTTTT.

This chain's CDR3 is CASRAGTGGNYGYTF. CDR3 DNA: TGTGCCAGCAGAGCCGGGACAGGGGGGAACTATGGCTACACCTTC. This chain connects TRBV6-4 to TRBJ1-2; 11 bases match TRBD1. J was trimmed by 2 bases and V by 6 bases; bases with no gene match: 5. From germline, CDR1 is MRHNA and CDR2 SNTAGT. CDR3 length: 15 residues.

This clone has just one count. V usage is TRBV5-1 and J usage is TRBJ1-2; 8 bases fit TRBD1. This CDR3 is 15 amino acids long. V shed 0 bases and J 3 bases; nucleotides not matched to a gene: 4. Germline V CDR1 and CDR2: SGHRS, YFSETQ. In DNA, the CDR3 is TGCGCCAGCAGCTTGGGGACAGGGATCGACTATGGCTACACCTTC. Residues: CASSLGTGIDYGYTF.

The rearrangement joins TRBV7-2 to TRBJ1-4; the D gene is possibly TRBD1 (6 bases). CDR3 size: 14 residues. The V gene's germline CDR1 is SGHTA and CDR2 FQGNSA. Deletions cut 5 bases from V and 5 bases from J, with 12 bases between. The CDR3 loop reads CASSRDRMNEKLFF. CDR3 nucleotides: TGTGCCAGCAGCCGTGACAGGATGAATGAAAAACTGTTTTTT.